The next 21 T cell receptor beta chains were all read from a single sample in a study of OX40 agonist ivuxolimab in advanced cancers. The table came from immunoSEQ multiplex PCR; TCRdb's copy has only in-frame clones and leaves some out. The sample holds about 25,000 clones, just over 85% seen once. The material was CD4+ or CD8+ T cells sorted from blood, obtained in a trial of the OX40 agonist ivuxolimab. These TCRs come from an adult with an advanced solid tumor such as melanoma, head and neck, liver or kidney cancer.

As DNA, the CDR3 is TGTGCCAGCAGTTTCGGAGGGTCGGTAGGAAACACCATATATTTT. It specifies CASSFGGSVGNTIYF. This chain connects TRBV27 to TRBJ1-3; D not certain. The germline CDR1 and CDR2 sequences are MNHEY and SMNVEV (reference sequence). The CDR3 contains 15 residues. V lost 3 bases to trimming and J lost 4 bases, with 13 bases between them.

A single count supports this clone. This rearrangement joins TRBV29-1 to TRBJ1-4; D unresolved. The CDR3 covers 12 residues. The V gene lost 4 bases and the J gene lost 8 bases, with 11 bases spanning the gap. CDR1 and CDR2 (germline): SQVTM, ANQGSEA. CDR3 sequence (DNA): TGCAGCGTTGTTGGGGTTGGGGAAAAACTGTTTTTT. The encoded protein is CSVVGVGEKLFF. Based on the CDR3 plus reference TRBV29-1 and TRBJ1-4, the full variable domain is SAVISQKPSRDICQRGTSLTIQCQVDSQVTMMFWYRQQPGQSLTLIATANQGSEATYESGFVIDKFPISRPNLTFSTLTVSNMSPEDSSIYLCSVVGVGEKLFFGSGTQLSVL.

The chain has TRBV6-5 and TRBJ1-2; D ambiguous. The ends were cut back, 0 bases at V and 7 bases at J, with 9 bases in the middle. Germline-derived CDR1 and CDR2 are MNHEY and SVGAGI. This CDR3 region has 13 residues. CDR3 nucleotide sequence: TGTGCCAGCAGTTACTCGGGGTCGGCTGGCTACACCTTC. Its translation is CASSYSGSAGYTF.

CDR3 nucleotides: TGTGCCACCAGCAGACAGGGGGCGCTTGATGATGAAAAACTGTTTTTT. It yields the protein CATSRQGALDDEKLFF. The chain carries TRBV15 and TRBJ1-4; TRBD1 matches 8 bases. Germline values: CDR1 LNHNV, CDR2 YYDKDF (reference sequence). This CDR3 has 16 residues. The trim removed 2 bases at V and 6 bases at J, leaving 8 bases unmatched.

The chain recombines TRBV7-9 with TRBJ2-5, with 8 nucleotides matching TRBD1. The CDR3 is 13 residues long. J lost 3 bases, V lost 3 bases, and 0 bases had no gene match. Germline V gives CDR1 SEHNR, CDR2 FQNEAQ (reference sequence). The CDR3 nucleotides are TGTGCCAGCAGCTTGACAGGGGAAGAGACCCAGTACTTC. Its translation: CASSLTGEETQYF.

The chain is built from TRBV11-2 and TRBJ2-4, with D perhaps being TRBD1 or TRBD2 (5 bases each). The CDR3 contains 18 residues. V lost 0 bases, J lost 0 bases, and 15 bases lay in between. Germline loops: CDR1 SGHAT, CDR2 FQNNGV. The CDR3 region is CASSLEGLANLAKNIQYF. The CDR3 DNA is TGTGCCAGCAGCTTAGAGGGGCTAGCCAACCTAGCCAAAAACATTCAGTACTTC.

The V gene is TRBV15, the J gene TRBJ1-2, with D possibly being TRBD1 (5 bases). Per germline, CDR1 LNHNV and CDR2 YYDKDF (reference sequence). Trimming pared 0 bases from V and 1 base from J, leaving 6 bases between. The CDR3 is made up of 14 amino acids. The CDR3 here is CATSRDQGNYGYTF. As DNA, the CDR3 is TGTGCCACCAGCAGAGACCAGGGTAACTATGGCTACACCTTC.

This sequence joins TRBV28 and TRBJ2-7; 8 bases line up with TRBD2. Trimming cost V 7 bases and J 6 bases; bases outside gene matches: 8. This CDR3 region has 13 residues. Germline V gives CDR1 MDHEN, CDR2 SYDVKM. The CDR3 bases are TGTGCCAGCACCCCGGGACTAGAGGTCGAGCAGTACTTC. It yields the protein CASTPGLEVEQYF.

The chain is built from TRBV6-1 and TRBJ1-3; D gene uncertain. V gave up 6 bases and J gave up 1 base, with 10 bases separating them. There are 14 residues in the CDR3. Per germline, CDR1 MNHNS and CDR2 SASEGT. CDR3 amino acids: CASSTSESGNTIYF. The CDR3 nucleotides read TGTGCCAGCAGCACCTCAGAGTCTGGAAACACCATATATTTT.

This rearrangement joins TRBV7-2 to TRBJ2-3; maybe TRBD2 (6 bases). The V end was cut by 5 bases, the J end by 1 base, with 7 bases between. Germline values: CDR1 SGHTA, CDR2 FQGNSA. This CDR3 region has 13 residues. The CDR3 DNA sequence: TGTGCCAGCAGCCCGGGGGGCACAGATACGCAGTATTTT. It translates to CASSPGGTDTQYF.

The rearrangement joins TRBV4-1 to TRBJ1-5; D possibly corresponds to TRBD1 (5 bases). V was cut by 1 base and J by 7 bases, with 11 bases left in between. This CDR3 has 14 amino acids. CDR1 is MGHRA and CDR2 is YSYEKL in the germline V gene. CDR3 sequence (DNA): TGCGCCAGCAGCCAAGGAGGGGCTGGGCAGCCCCAGCATTTT. Encoded protein: CASSQGGAGQPQHF.

The chain recombines TRBV7-6 with TRBJ1-2; D call uncertain. The CDR3 spans 14 residues. Germline V lookup: CDR1 SGHVS, CDR2 FNYEAQ. V lost 1 base and J 4 bases, leaving 10 bases between the germline ends. The CDR3 DNA follows: TGTGCCAGCAGCTTAGGTCGGGCTCCCTATGGCTACACCTTC. Translating it yields CASSLGRAPYGYTF.

With regard to this clone: This may come from a read error, since a much larger clone is one base off. J is TRBJ2-7 and V is TRBV6-5, with D maybe TRBD1 (7 bases). Germline V gene sequence: CDR1 MNHEY, CDR2 SVGAGI. V was pared by 2 bases and J by 4 bases, with 12 bases between. The CDR3 is 14 amino acids. The CDR3 coding sequence is TGTGCCAGCAGTTACGGGGCAGGGGGGTACGAGCAGTACTTC. It yields the protein CASSYGAGGYEQYF.

The chain has TRBV29-1 and TRBJ2-3; D is ambiguous. Germline V gene lookup returns CDR1 SQVTM and CDR2 ANQGSEA. V was shortened by 5 bases and J by 2 bases, with 14 bases between the two germline ends. This CDR3 has 14 residues. CDR3 protein: CSVHKQSNTDTQYF. The CDR3 DNA sequence: TGCAGCGTTCATAAACAGTCTAACACAGATACGCAGTATTTT.

The chain joins TRBV7-2 to TRBJ2-7, with D perhaps TRBD2 (5 bases). Germline loops: CDR1 SGHTA, CDR2 FQGNSA. V dropped 4 bases and J dropped 0 bases, with 13 bases sitting between them. The CDR3 consists of 15 residues. The CDR3 reads CASSSDPGISYEQYF. As DNA, the CDR3 is TGTGCCAGCAGCTCCGACCCCGGGATCTCCTACGAGCAGTACTTC.

V and J are TRBV29-1 and TRBJ1-1; 8 positions match TRBD1. The CDR3 is 13 amino acids. V lost 6 bases to trimming and J lost 1 base; unmatched junction nucleotides: 4. Germline assignment: CDR1 SQVTM and CDR2 ANQGSEA. CDR3 nucleotides: TGCAGCGTGAGCGGACAGGGGAACACTGAAGCTTTCTTT. Amino acids: CSVSGQGNTEAFF.

The J gene is TRBJ1-5, the V gene TRBV4-1; TRBD1 is a possible D gene (5 bases). The V gene lost 4 bases and the J gene lost 4 bases, with 14 bases spanning the gap. The CDR3 covers 15 residues. Germline V gene data show CDR1 as MGHRA and CDR2 as YSYEKL. The CDR3 DNA is TGCGCCAGCAGCCCCATCCCGGGGGGGAATCAGCCCCAGCATTTT. Its translation: CASSPIPGGNQPQHF.

The chain carries TRBV7-8 and TRBJ1-1; D is possibly TRBD1 (5 bases). The CDR3 runs to 12 residues. Germline CDR1 and CDR2: SGHVS and FQNEAQ. Trimming pared 5 bases from V and 4 bases from J, leaving 8 bases between. The CDR3 nucleotides read TGTGCCAGCAGCACCGGGACCACTGAAGCTTTCTTT. Translating gives CASSTGTTEAFF.

This clone was detected only once. The chain joins TRBV21-1 to TRBJ2-7; the DNA was not used to check the table's D call, TRBD1. TRBV21-1 is marked as a pseudogene. The CDR3 length is 13 residues. CDR3 protein: CAVRQGVSYEQYF. The CDR3 bases are TGTGCCGTCCGACAGGGGGTGTCCTACGAGCAGTACTTC.

This chain uses TRBV6-5 with TRBJ2-7; D is perhaps TRBD1 or TRBD2 (6 bases each). CDR3 length: 14 residues. Germline V gene sequence: CDR1 MNHEY, CDR2 SVGAGI. Trimming shortened V by 5 bases and J by 3 bases, and 14 bases separated the two germline ends. This chain's CDR3 is CASSPGAWGYEQYF. CDR3 nucleotide sequence: TGTGCCAGCAGTCCGGGGGCGTGGGGCTACGAGCAGTACTTC.

The chain combines TRBV5-4 with TRBJ2-1; perhaps TRBD1 as D (6 bases). CDR1 is SGHNT, CDR2 YYREEE, per germline (reference sequence). The V end lost 4 bases, the J end lost 5 bases, and 7 bases lay between the germline ends. The CDR3 is made up of 12 amino acids. The CDR3 region is CASSPGDNEQFF. The CDR3 bases are TGTGCCAGCAGCCCAGGGGACAATGAGCAGTTCTTC.